This TCR beta chain was documented in a study of OX40 agonist ivuxolimab in advanced cancers. Overall study results and limits: Determination of antigen specificity was not performed for the expanded peripheral T cells.

Generated by immunoSEQ multiplex PCR, the TCRdb table keeps only in-frame clones and is missing some. Of about 80,000 clones listed, around 93% were seen once; the top ten hold 8.5% to 9%. Per germline, CDR1 SGHRS and CDR2 YFSETQ. The CDR3 sequence is 11 residues long. The V segment lost 2 bases and the J segment 7 bases; nucleotides outside the gene matches: 0. For this clone: Its antigen is still unknown. This sample also contains other DNA sequences that code for the same CDR3.

The chain recombines TRBV5-1 with TRBJ2-7; TRBD2 matches at 7 bases. The sequence was obtained from an adult with an advanced solid tumor such as melanoma, head and neck, liver or kidney cancer. Sample: CD4+ or CD8+ T cells sorted from blood, taken in a trial of the OX40 agonist ivuxolimab. The CDR3 is CASSFGGEQYF. In DNA, the CDR3 is TGCGCCAGCAGCTTCGGGGGGGAGCAGTACTTC.